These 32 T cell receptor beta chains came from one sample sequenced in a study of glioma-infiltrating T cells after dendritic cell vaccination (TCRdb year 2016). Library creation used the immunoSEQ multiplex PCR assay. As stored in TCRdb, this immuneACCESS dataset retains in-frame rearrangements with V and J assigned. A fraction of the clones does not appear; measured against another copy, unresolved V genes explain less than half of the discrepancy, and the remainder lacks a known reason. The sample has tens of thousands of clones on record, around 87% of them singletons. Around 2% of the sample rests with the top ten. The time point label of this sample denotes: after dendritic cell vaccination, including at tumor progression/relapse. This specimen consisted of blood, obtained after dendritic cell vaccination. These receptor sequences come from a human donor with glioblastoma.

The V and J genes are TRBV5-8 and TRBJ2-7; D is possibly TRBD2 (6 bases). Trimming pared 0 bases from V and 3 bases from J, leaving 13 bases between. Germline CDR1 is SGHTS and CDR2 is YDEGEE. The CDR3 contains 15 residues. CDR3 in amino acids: CASSLASDGIYEQYF. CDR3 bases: TGTGCCAGCAGCTTGGCTAGCGACGGTATCTACGAGCAGTACTTC.

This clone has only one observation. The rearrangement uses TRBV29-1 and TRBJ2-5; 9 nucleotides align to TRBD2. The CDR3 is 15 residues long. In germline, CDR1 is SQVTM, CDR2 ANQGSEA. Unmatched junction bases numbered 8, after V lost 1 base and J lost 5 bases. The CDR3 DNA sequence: TGCAGCGTTGAAGTCCGCGGACTAGCGAACGAGACCCAGTACTTC. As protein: CSVEVRGLANETQYF.

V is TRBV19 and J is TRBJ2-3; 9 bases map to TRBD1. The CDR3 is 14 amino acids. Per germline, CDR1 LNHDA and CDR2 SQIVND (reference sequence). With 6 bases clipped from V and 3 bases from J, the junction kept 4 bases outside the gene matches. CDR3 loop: CASSTGGSTDTQYF. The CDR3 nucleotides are TGTGCCAGTAGCACAGGGGGCTCGACAGATACGCAGTATTTT.

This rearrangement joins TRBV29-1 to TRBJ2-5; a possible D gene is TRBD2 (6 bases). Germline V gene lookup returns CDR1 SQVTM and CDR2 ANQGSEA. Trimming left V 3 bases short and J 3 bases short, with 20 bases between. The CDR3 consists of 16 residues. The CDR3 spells CSVDAGKGLDKETQYF. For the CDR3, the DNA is TGCAGCGTTGACGCGGGGAAGGGACTGGATAAAGAGACCCAGTACTTC.

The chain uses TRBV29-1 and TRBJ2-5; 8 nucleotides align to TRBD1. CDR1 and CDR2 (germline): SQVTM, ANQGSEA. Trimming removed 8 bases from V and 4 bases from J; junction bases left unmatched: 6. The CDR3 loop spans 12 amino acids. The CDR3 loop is CSLTTGAETQYF. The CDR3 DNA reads TGCAGCTTGACGACAGGGGCAGAGACCCAGTACTTC. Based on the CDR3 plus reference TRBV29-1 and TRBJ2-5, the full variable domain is SAVISQKPSRDICQRGTSLTIQCQVDSQVTMMFWYRQQPGQSLTLIATANQGSEATYESGFVIDKFPISRPNLTFSTLTVSNMSPEDSSIYLCSLTTGAETQYFGPGTRLLVL.

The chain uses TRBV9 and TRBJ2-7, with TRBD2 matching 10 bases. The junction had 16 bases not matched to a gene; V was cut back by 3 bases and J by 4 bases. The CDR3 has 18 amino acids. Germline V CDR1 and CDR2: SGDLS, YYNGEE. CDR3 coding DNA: TGTGCCAGCAGCGACCCTAGGACCAGCGGGGGGGCTCCATACGAGCAGTACTTC. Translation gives CASSDPRTSGGAPYEQYF.

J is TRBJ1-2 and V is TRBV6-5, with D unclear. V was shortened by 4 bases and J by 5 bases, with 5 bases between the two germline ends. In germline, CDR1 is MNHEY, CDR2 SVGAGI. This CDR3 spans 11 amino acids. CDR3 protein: CASSSVYGYTF. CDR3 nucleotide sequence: TGTGCCAGCAGTTCTGTATATGGCTACACCTTC.

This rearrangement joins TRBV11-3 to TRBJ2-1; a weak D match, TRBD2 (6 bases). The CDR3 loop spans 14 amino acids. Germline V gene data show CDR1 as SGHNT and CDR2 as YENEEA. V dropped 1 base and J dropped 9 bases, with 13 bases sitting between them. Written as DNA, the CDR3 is TGTGCCAGCAGCTTAGGGGGGACTTCTCCTGAGCAGTTCTTC. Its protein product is CASSLGGTSPEQFF.

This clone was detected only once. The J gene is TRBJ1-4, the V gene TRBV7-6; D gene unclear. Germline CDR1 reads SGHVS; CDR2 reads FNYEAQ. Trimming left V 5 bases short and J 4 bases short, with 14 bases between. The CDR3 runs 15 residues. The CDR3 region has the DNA TGTGCCAGCAGCCCGACGGGTAATCGTAATGAAAAACTGTTTTTT. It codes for CASSPTGNRNEKLFF. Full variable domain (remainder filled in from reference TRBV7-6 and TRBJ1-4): GAGVSQSPRYKVTKRGQDVALRCDPISGHVSLYWYRQALGQGPEFLTYFNYEAQQDKSGLPNDRFSAERPEGSISTLTIQRTEQRDSAMYRCASSPTGNRNEKLFFGSGTQLSVL.

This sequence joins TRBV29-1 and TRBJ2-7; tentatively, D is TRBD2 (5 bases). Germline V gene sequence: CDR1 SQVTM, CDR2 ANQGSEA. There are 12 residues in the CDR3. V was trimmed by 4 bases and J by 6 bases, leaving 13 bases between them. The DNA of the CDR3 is TGCAGCGTTGCTAGCAGTCTTGGCGAGCAGTACTTC. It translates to CSVASSLGEQYF.

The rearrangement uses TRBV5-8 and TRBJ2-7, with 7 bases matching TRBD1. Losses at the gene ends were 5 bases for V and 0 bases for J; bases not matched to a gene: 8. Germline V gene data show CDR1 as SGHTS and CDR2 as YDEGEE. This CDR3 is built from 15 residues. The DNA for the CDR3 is TGTGCCAGCAGGGACCGACAGGGCTACTCCTACGAGCAGTACTTC. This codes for CASRDRQGYSYEQYF.

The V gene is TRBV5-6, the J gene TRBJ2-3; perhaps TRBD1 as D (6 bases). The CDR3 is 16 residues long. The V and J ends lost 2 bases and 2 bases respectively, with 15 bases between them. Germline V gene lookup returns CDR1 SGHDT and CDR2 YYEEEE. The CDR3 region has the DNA TGTGCCAGCAGCTTCCAATGGGGGCCAAACACAGATACGCAGTATTTT. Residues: CASSFQWGPNTDTQYF.

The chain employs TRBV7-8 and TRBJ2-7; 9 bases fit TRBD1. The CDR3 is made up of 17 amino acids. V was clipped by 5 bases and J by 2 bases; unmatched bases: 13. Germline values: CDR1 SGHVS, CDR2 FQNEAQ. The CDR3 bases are TGTGCCAGCAGCCCAACCTCCGGGACAGGGAAAACCTACGAGCAGTACTTC. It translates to CASSPTSGTGKTYEQYF.

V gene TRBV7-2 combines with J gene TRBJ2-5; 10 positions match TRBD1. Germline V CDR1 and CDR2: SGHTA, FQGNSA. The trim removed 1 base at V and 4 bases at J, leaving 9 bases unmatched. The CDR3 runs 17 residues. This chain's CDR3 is CASSLESPGTGAETQYF. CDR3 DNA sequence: TGTGCCAGCAGCTTAGAATCTCCCGGGACAGGGGCAGAGACCCAGTACTTC.

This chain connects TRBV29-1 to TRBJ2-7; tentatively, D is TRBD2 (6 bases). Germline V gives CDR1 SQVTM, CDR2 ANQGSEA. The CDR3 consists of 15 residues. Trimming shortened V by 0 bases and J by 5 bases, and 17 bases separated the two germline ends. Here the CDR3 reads CSVEEPSEGWDEQYF. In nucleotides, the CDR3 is TGCAGCGTTGAAGAACCATCGGAGGGTTGGGACGAGCAGTACTTC.

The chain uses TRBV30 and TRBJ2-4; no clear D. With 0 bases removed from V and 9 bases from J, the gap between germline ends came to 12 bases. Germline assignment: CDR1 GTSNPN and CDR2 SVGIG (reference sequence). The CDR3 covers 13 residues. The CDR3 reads CAWSVTLGGIQYF. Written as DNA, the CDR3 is TGTGCCTGGAGTGTCACCCTAGGCGGCATTCAGTACTTC.

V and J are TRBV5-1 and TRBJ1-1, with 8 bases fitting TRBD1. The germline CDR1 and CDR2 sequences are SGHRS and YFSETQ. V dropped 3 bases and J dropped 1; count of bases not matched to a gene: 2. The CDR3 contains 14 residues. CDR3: CASSSGQGNTEAFF. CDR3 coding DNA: TGCGCCAGCAGCTCCGGACAGGGGAACACTGAAGCTTTCTTT. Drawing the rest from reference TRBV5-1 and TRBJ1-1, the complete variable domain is KAGVTQTPRYLIKTRGQQVTLSCSPISGHRSVSWYQQTPGQGLQFLFEYFSETQRNKGNFPGRFSGRQFSNSRSEMNVSTLELGDSALYLCASSSGQGNTEAFFGQGTRLTVV.

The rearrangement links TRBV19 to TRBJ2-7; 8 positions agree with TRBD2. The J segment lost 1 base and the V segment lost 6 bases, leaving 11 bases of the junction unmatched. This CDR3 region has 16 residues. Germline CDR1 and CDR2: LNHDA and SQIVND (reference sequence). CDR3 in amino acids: CASSLTPRGGSYEQYF. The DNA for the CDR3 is TGTGCCAGTAGCCTAACCCCCCGGGGGGGATCCTACGAGCAGTACTTC.

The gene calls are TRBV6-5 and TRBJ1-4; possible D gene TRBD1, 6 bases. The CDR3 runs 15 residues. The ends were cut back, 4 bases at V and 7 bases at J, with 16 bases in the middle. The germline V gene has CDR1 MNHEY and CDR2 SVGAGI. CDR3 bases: TGTGCCAGCAGTTTCCACAGGGCGGGGGGTGAAAAACTGTTTTTT. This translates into CASSFHRAGGEKLFF.

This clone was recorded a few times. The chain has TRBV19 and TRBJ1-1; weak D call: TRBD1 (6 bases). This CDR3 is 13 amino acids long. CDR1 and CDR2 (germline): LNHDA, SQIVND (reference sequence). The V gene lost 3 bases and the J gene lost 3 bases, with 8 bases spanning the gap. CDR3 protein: CASSIKGDTEAFF. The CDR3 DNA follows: TGTGCCAGTAGTATTAAGGGGGACACTGAAGCTTTCTTT.

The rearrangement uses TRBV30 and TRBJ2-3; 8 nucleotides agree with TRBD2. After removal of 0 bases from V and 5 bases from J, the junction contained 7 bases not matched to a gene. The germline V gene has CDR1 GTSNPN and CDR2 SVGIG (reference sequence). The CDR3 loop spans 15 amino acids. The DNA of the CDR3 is TGTGCCTGGAGTGTACCCAGCGGGAGTAAAGATACGCAGTATTTT. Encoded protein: CAWSVPSGSKDTQYF.

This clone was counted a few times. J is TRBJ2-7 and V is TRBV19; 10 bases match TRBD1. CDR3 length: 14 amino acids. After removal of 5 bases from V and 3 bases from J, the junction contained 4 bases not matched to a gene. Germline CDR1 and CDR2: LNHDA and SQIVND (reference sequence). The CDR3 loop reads CASSGGQGDYEQYF. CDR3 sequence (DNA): TGTGCCAGTAGTGGTGGACAGGGGGACTACGAGCAGTACTTC.

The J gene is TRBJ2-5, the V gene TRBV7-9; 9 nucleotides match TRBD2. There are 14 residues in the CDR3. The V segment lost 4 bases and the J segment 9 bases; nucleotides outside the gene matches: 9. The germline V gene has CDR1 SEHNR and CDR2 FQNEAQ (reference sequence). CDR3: CASSSLAGRLAQYF. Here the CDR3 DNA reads TGTGCCAGCAGCTCTCTAGCGGGAAGGTTGGCCCAGTACTTC.

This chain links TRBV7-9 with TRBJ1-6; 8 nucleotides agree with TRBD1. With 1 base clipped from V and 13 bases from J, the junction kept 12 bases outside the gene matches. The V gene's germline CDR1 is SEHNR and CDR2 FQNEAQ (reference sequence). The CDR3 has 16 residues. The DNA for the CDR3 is TGTGCCAGCAGCTTAGAGGCAGGGGGCATGGCGTCGCCCCTCCACTTT. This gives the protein CASSLEAGGMASPLHF.

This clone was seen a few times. The CDR3 nucleotides are TGTGCCAGCAGTAGACAGGTGTTGCACACCGGGGAGCTGTTTTTT. This gives the protein CASSRQVLHTGELFF. The gene calls are TRBV2 and TRBJ2-2, with D perhaps TRBD1 (6 bases). The V gene lost 5 bases and the J gene lost 3 bases, with 13 bases spanning the gap. The CDR3 is 15 amino acids. Germline V lookup: CDR1 SNHLY, CDR2 FYNNEI.

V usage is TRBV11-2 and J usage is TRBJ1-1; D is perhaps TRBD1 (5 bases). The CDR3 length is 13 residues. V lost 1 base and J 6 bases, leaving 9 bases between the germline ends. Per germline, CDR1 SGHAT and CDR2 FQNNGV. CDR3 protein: CASSLGRGPEAFF. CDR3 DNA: TGTGCCAGCAGCTTAGGTAGGGGCCCTGAAGCTTTCTTT.

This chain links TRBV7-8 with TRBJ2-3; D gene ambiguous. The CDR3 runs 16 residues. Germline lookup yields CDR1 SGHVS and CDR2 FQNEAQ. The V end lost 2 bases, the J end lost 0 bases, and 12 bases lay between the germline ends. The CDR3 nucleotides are TGTGCCAGCAGCTTACGAGCCCTTACTAGCACAGATACGCAGTATTTT. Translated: CASSLRALTSTDTQYF.

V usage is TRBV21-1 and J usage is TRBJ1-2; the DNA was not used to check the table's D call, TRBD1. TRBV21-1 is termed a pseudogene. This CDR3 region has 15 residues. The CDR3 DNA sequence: TGTGCCAGCAGCCGTGGACAGGGGTGGGACTATGGCTACACCTTC. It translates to CASSRGQGWDYGYTF.

This CDR3 reads CASRDRGFHEQYF. The CDR3, as DNA: TGTGCCAGCAGAGACAGGGGGTTCCACGAGCAGTACTTC. This sequence joins TRBV11-3 and TRBJ2-7; 9 bases are a match to TRBD1. Trimming cost V 6 bases and J 5 bases; bases outside gene matches: 5. Per germline, CDR1 SGHNT and CDR2 YENEEA. The CDR3 runs 13 residues.

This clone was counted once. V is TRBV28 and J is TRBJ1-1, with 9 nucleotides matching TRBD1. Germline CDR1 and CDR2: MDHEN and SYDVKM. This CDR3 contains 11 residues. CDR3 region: CGTGVYTEAFF. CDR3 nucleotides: TGTGGGACAGGGGTTTACACTGAAGCTTTCTTT.

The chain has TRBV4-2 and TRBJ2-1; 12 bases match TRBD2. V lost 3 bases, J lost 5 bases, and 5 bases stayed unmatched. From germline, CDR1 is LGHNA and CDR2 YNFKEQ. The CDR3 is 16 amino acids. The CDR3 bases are TGTGCCAGCAGCCATCTCGGGACTAGCGGGCACAATGAGCAGTTCTTC. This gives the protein CASSHLGTSGHNEQFF.

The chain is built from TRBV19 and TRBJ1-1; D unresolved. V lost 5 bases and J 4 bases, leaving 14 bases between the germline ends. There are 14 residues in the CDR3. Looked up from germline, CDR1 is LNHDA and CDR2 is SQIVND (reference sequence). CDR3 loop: CASSVPGIGTEAFF. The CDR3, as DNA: TGTGCCAGTAGTGTGCCGGGGATTGGCACTGAAGCTTTCTTT.